This T cell receptor (beta chain) is drawn from a study of CD8 T cells in ankylosing spondylitis. TCRdb reprocessed the 5' RACE reads with MiXCR, giving one entry per CDR3 protein. The sample records over 100,000 distinct CDR3 sequences, about 6.4% being singletons. Trimming stripped 6 bases from V and 0 bases from J, with 14 bases between. The CDR3 runs 15 residues. Germline V gives CDR1 MNHEY, CDR2 SMNVEV (reference sequence). This clonotype came up a few times. This TCR came from a male donor with ankylosing spondylitis or in good health (not recorded which). Specimen: blood, either unsorted or a sorted T cell fraction (not recorded which). The chain carries TRBV27 and TRBJ1-2; D is uncertain. CDR3 protein: CASRLRLGANYGYTF. DNA of the CDR3: TGTGCCAGCAGACTGAGACTGGGAGCTAACTATGGCTACACCTTC.